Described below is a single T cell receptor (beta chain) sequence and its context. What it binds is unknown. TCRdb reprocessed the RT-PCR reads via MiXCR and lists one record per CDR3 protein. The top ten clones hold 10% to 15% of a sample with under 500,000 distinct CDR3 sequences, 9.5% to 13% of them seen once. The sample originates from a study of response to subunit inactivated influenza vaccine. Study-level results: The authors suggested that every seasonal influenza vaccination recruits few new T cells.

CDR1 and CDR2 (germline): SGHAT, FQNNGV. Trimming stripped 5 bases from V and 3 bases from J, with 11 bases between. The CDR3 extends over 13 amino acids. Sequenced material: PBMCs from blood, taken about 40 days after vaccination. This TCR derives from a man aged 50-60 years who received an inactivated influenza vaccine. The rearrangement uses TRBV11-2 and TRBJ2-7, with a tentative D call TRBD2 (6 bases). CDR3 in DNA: TGTGCCAGCAGCGGGGTGGGGGGCTACGAGCAGTACTTC. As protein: CASSGVGGYEQYF.